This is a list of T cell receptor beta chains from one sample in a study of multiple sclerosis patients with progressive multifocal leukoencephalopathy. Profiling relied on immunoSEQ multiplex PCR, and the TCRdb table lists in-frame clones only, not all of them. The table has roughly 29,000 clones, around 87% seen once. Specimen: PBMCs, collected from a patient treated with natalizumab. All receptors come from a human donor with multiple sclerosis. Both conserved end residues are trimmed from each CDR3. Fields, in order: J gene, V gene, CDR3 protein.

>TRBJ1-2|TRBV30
AWSRQGSFYGYT
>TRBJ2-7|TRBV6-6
ARRPGTGVPEQY
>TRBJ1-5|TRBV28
ASRSVGWDQPQH
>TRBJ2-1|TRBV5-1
ASSLGLAVSANEQF
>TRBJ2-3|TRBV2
ASSPQGVGADTQY
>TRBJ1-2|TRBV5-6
ASSFSTIGYT
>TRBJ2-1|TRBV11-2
ASSVRGAQDYNEQF
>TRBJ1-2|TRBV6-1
ASSEATGGAYGYT
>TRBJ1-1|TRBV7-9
ASNPEAF
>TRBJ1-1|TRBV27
ASSRQGGVWDAAEAF
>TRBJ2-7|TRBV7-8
ASSPDRELRGQY
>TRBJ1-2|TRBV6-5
ASSYSTGGDYGYT
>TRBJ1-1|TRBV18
ASSPMIQGPDTEAF
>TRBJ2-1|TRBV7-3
ASSTSGRYNEQF
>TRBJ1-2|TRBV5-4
ASSLLGTVNYGYT